This T cell receptor beta chain is drawn from a study of patients and donors after allogeneic stem cell transplantation. TCRdb re-called the RT-PCR reads through MiXCR, storing one row per CDR3 protein. The table includes about 40,000 distinct CDR3 sequences, around a third detected once. The CDR3 totals 13 residues. With 5 bases clipped from V and 5 bases from J, the junction kept 8 bases outside the gene matches. Germline V lookup: CDR1 SQVTM, CDR2 ANQGSEA. The sequencing sample was made of blood, either unsorted or a sorted T cell fraction (not recorded which). The rearrangement uses TRBV29-1 and TRBJ2-7; 8 bases are a match to TRBD2. The sequence was collected from a human donor who was either an allogeneic HSCT recipient or a stem cell or donor lymphocyte infusion donor (not recorded which). It is not recorded whose cells these are; they may come from a transplant donor. The CDR3 DNA follows: TGCAGCGTTAAATCTGGCGGGAGGAACGAGCAGTACTTC. The encoded protein is CSVKSGGRNEQYF.